What follows are 17 T cell receptor beta chains derived from one specimen sequenced in a study of T cell responses to AZD1222 COVID-19 vaccine. Some clones are missing from TCRdb's copy, which holds only in-frame ones; the method was immunoSEQ multiplex PCR. The repertoire holds roughly 110,000 clones, with about 90% as singletons. The sample here was peripheral blood, taken 28 days after the second AZD1222 dose. These TCRs come from an adult who received the AZD1222 COVID-19 vaccine.

The rearrangement uses TRBV12-2 and TRBJ1-2. TRBV12-2 is assigned pseudogene status. CDR3 length: 14 amino acids. The DNA for the CDR3 is TGTGCAAGTCCCCGTTCGGGGGGAAAGTATGGCTACACCTTC. Its translation is CASPRSGGKYGYTF.

The genes are TRBV5-1 and TRBJ1-4, with 7 positions matching TRBD1. Losses at the gene ends were 4 bases for V and 0 bases for J; bases not matched to a gene: 3. The CDR3 sequence is 15 residues long. From germline, CDR1 is SGHRS and CDR2 YFSETQ. As DNA, the CDR3 is TGCGCCAGCAGCACAGACAGGGCAACTAATGAAAAACTGTTTTTT. This gives the protein CASSTDRATNEKLFF.

The chain employs TRBV18 and TRBJ2-7; 8 bases line up with TRBD1. The CDR3 consists of 14 residues. V lost 2 bases and J lost 6; bases outside the gene matches: 6. CDR1 and CDR2 from the germline V gene are KGHSH and LQKENI. CDR3 DNA: TGTGCCAGCTCACCATCGACAGGGGCGGGCGAGCAGTACTTC. Its protein is CASSPSTGAGEQYF.

In its sample, this clone was seen a few times. The chain couples TRBV5-4 to TRBJ1-1; 8 nucleotides match TRBD1. The length of the CDR3 is 14 residues. V gave up 5 bases and J gave up 1 base; unmatched junction bases: 4. Looked up from germline, CDR1 is SGHNT and CDR2 is YYREEE (reference sequence). CDR3: CASSKGQGNTEAFF. The CDR3, as DNA: TGTGCCAGCAGTAAAGGACAGGGGAACACTGAAGCTTTCTTT.

Only one count was recorded for this clone. The chain employs TRBV3-1 (or the pseudogene TRBV3-2) and TRBJ2-7; a weak D match, TRBD2 (6 bases). The CDR3 covers 14 residues. Germline V lookup: CDR1 LGHDT, CDR2 YNNKEL (reference sequence). V lost 4 bases and J lost 10, with 20 bases in between. CDR3 protein: CASSLGVAATKQYF. DNA of the CDR3: TGTGCCAGCAGCCTCGGAGTAGCGGCTACGAAACAGTACTTC.

This chain uses TRBV6-2 or TRBV6-3 with TRBJ2-5; 16 positions agree with TRBD2. CDR1 is MNHEY, CDR2 SVGEGT, per germline. J was trimmed by 7 bases and V by 4 bases; bases with no gene match: 6. The CDR3 is 16 residues long. Here the CDR3 reads CASSLGLAGGPVTQYF. The CDR3 DNA follows: TGTGCCAGCAGTTTGGGACTAGCGGGAGGGCCTGTGACCCAGTACTTC.

The V and J genes are TRBV25-1 and TRBJ2-5; the D gene could be TRBD1 or TRBD2 (5 bases each). V was cut by 6 bases and J by 0 bases, with 11 bases left in between. CDR3 length: 14 residues. CDR1 is MGHDK and CDR2 is SYGVNS in the germline V gene. CDR3 in amino acids: CASRRVGDQETQYF. The CDR3 DNA is TGTGCCAGCAGGAGGGTAGGGGACCAAGAGACCCAGTACTTC.

This clone was counted between two and nine times. This chain links TRBV5-5 with TRBJ1-1; 7 bases line up with TRBD1. The CDR3 has 15 residues. The germline gives CDR1 SGHKS, CDR2 YYEKEE (reference sequence). The V segment lost 4 bases and the J segment 4 bases; nucleotides outside the gene matches: 10. The CDR3 reads CASSGKTGVGTEAFF. The CDR3, as DNA: TGTGCCAGCAGCGGTAAAACAGGGGTAGGCACTGAAGCTTTCTTT.

The rearrangement links TRBV30 to TRBJ2-2, with 12 positions matching TRBD1. This CDR3 region has 15 residues. V dropped 5 bases and J dropped 4; count of bases not matched to a gene: 5. The germline gives CDR1 GTSNPN, CDR2 SVGIG (reference sequence). This chain's CDR3 is CAWGDRGRVTGELFF. Written as DNA, the CDR3 is TGTGCCTGGGGGGACAGGGGGCGCGTCACCGGGGAGCTGTTTTTT.

The V call is TRBV6-2 or TRBV6-3, the J call TRBJ1-2; tentative D call: TRBD1 (6 bases). The CDR3 sequence is 13 residues long. The V and J ends lost 2 bases and 7 bases respectively, with 11 bases between them. CDR1 is MNHEY, CDR2 SVGEGT, per germline. DNA of the CDR3: TGTGCCAGCAGTTACGGGGGGCCGAGTGGCTACACCTTC. Translation: CASSYGGPSGYTF.

V is TRBV7-9 and J is TRBJ2-6, with D perhaps TRBD1 (5 bases). Deletions cut 4 bases from V and 3 bases from J, with 10 bases between. Germline V CDR1 and CDR2: SEHNR, FQNEAQ (reference sequence). The CDR3 sequence is 15 residues long. DNA of the CDR3: TGTGCCAGCAGCTCAGGACAAGGTGGGGCCAACGTCCTGACTTTC. Translating it yields CASSSGQGGANVLTF.

The chain uses TRBV19 and TRBJ1-5, with 7 bases that match TRBD1. J lost 4 bases, V lost 5 bases, and 8 bases had no gene match. This CDR3 has 15 residues. Looked up from germline, CDR1 is LNHDA and CDR2 is SQIVND (reference sequence). The CDR3 bases are TGTGCCAGTAGTGTGACAGGGTCTGGTAATCAGCCCCAGCATTTT. This codes for CASSVTGSGNQPQHF.

The rearrangement joins TRBV2 to TRBJ2-1; TRBD2 might be the D (6 bases). Germline loops: CDR1 SNHLY, CDR2 FYNNEI. Trimming stripped 8 bases from V and 6 bases from J, with 23 bases between. This CDR3 spans 16 amino acids. The chain's CDR3 is CASGGTVGRSPNEQFF. CDR3 in DNA: TGTGCCAGCGGGGGGACGGTGGGGAGAAGTCCCAATGAGCAGTTCTTC. The full variable domain, its missing parts supplied by reference TRBV2 and TRBJ2-1, is EPEVTQTPSHQVTQMGQEVILRCVPISNHLYFYWYRQILGQKVEFLVSFYNNEISEKSEIFDDQFSVERPDGSNFTLKIRSTKLEDSAMYFCASGGTVGRSPNEQFFGPGTRLTVL.

The DNA of the CDR3 is TGTGCCAGCAGCCGTGAGGGGGCTGGGACCGGGGAGCTGTTTTTT. Translated: CASSREGAGTGELFF. The chain couples TRBV9 to TRBJ2-2; TRBD1 agrees at 7 bases. Germline V gene sequence: CDR1 SGDLS, CDR2 YYNGEE. CDR3 size: 15 residues. V was pared by 4 bases and J by 5 bases, with 8 bases of the junction left unmatched.

This chain joins TRBV6-5 and TRBJ1-2, with a possible D match to TRBD1 (6 bases). V lost 3 bases and J 7 bases, leaving 15 bases between the germline ends. The CDR3 loop spans 14 amino acids. Germline loops: CDR1 MNHEY, CDR2 SVGAGI. The CDR3 protein is CASSYIGGDLGYTF. The CDR3, as DNA: TGTGCCAGCAGTTATATAGGGGGGGATCTTGGCTACACCTTC.

V gene TRBV7-9 combines with J gene TRBJ2-2; the match to TRBD2 covers 8 bases. From germline, CDR1 is SEHNR and CDR2 FQNEAQ (reference sequence). The trim removed 11 bases at V and 3 bases at J, leaving 14 bases unmatched. This CDR3 region has 16 residues. In nucleotides, the CDR3 is TGTGCCTGCAAGAGGCAAGCGGGGGACTACACCGGGGAGCTGTTTTTT. This gives the protein CACKRQAGDYTGELFF.

The chain employs TRBV13 and TRBJ1-2, with D unresolved. V lost 3 bases to trimming and J lost 2 bases, with 19 bases between them. From germline, CDR1 is PRHDT and CDR2 FYEKMQ (reference sequence). This CDR3 is built from 17 residues. The CDR3 loop reads CASSFPWRLEVNYGYTF. CDR3 DNA sequence: TGTGCCAGCAGCTTTCCCTGGAGACTTGAAGTAAACTATGGCTACACCTTC.